Shown below are 9 T cell receptor beta chains from a single sample sequenced in a study of T cell responses to AZD1222 COVID-19 vaccine. The method was immunoSEQ multiplex PCR; TCRdb's version includes in-frame clones alone and lacks a portion of them. The sample has about 120,000 clones, 80% to 90% seen once. The material sequenced was peripheral blood, taken on day 0 of AZD1222 vaccination. The receptors originated from an adult in good health.

This clone appeared a single time. The J gene is TRBJ1-4, the V gene TRBV14; a possible D gene is TRBD1 (5 bases). Trimming took 4 bases from V and 13 from J, leaving 16 bases between them. CDR1 and CDR2 from the germline V gene are SGHDN and FVKESK. CDR3 size: 13 residues. CDR3 sequence reads: CASSPAGDPGLFF. The CDR3 DNA follows: TGTGCCAGCAGCCCAGCGGGGGACCCGGGACTGTTTTTT.

The chain uses TRBV6-1 and TRBJ2-7, with TRBD1 as a possible D gene (6 bases). The CDR3 covers 15 residues. Germline CDR1 is MNHNS and CDR2 is SASEGT. V dropped 1 base and J dropped 5 bases, with 15 bases sitting between them. The chain's CDR3 is CASSEDRDPSDEQYF. The CDR3 DNA reads TGTGCCAGCAGTGAAGACAGGGACCCTTCTGACGAGCAGTACTTC.

The chain couples TRBV30 to TRBJ1-5; no clear D. Germline V CDR1 and CDR2: GTSNPN, SVGIG (reference sequence). The CDR3 is 14 amino acids. V gave up 4 bases and J gave up 3 bases, with 13 bases separating them. In DNA, the CDR3 is TGTGCCTGGAACCCGGACTCTTCCAATCAGCCCCAGCATTTT. It codes for CAWNPDSSNQPQHF. The full variable domain, its missing parts supplied by reference TRBV30 and TRBJ1-5, is SQTIHQWPATLVQPVGSPLSLECTVEGTSNPNLYWYRQAAGRGLQLLFYSVGIGQISSEVPQNLSASRPQDRQFILSSKKLLLSDSGFYLCAWNPDSSNQPQHFGDGTRLSIL.

This chain links TRBV5-6 with TRBJ1-2; perhaps TRBD1 as D (6 bases). This CDR3 region has 16 residues. The V and J ends lost 0 bases and 4 bases respectively, with 16 bases between them. The germline V gene encodes CDR1 SGHDT and CDR2 YYEEEE. The CDR3 is CASSLAGGPSGYGYTF. The CDR3 nucleotides are TGTGCCAGCAGCTTGGCCGGGGGGCCCTCTGGCTATGGCTACACCTTC.

This sequence joins TRBV6-4 and TRBJ2-2; D is ambiguous. Germline values: CDR1 MRHNA, CDR2 SNTAGT. This CDR3 has 14 amino acids. V lost 0 bases and J lost 4, with 6 bases in between. The CDR3 coding sequence is TGTGCCAGCAGTGACTCGCCGGGCACCGGGGAGCTGTTTTTT. Protein product: CASSDSPGTGELFF.

The V call is TRBV6-5, the J call TRBJ2-1; TRBD2 matches 12 bases. V was pared by 6 bases and J by 8 bases, with 5 bases of the junction left unmatched. The germline gives CDR1 MNHEY, CDR2 SVGAGI. The CDR3 extends over 14 amino acids. The CDR3 sequence is CASRTLAGGHEQFF. The CDR3 nucleotides are TGTGCCAGCAGAACCCTAGCGGGAGGGCATGAGCAGTTCTTC.

The J gene is TRBJ2-5, the V gene TRBV20-1, with 8 bases identical to TRBD2. The CDR3 spans 11 residues. The J segment lost 8 bases and the V segment lost 7 bases, leaving 6 bases of the junction unmatched. CDR1 and CDR2 (germline): DFQATT, SNEGSKA (reference sequence). The CDR3 region has the DNA TGCAGTGTAAGCTTAGCGGGAACCCAGTACTTC. The encoded protein is CSVSLAGTQYF.

This chain links TRBV9 with TRBJ2-7; 9 nucleotides align to TRBD2. CDR1 is SGDLS, CDR2 YYNGEE, per germline. V lost 0 bases, J lost 2 bases, and 3 bases stayed unmatched. This CDR3 has 15 amino acids. CDR3 residues: CASSVEASGAYEQYF. Written as DNA, the CDR3 is TGTGCCAGCAGCGTAGAGGCTAGCGGGGCCTACGAGCAGTACTTC.

This clone was seen a few times. The CDR3 DNA follows: TGTGCCAGCAGCTCCCTTCAGGGGACCGGACGGAGAGCTAACTATGGCTACACCTTC. It specifies CASSSLQGTGRRANYGYTF. V usage is TRBV7-2 and J usage is TRBJ1-2; the D gene is possibly TRBD1 (6 bases). The CDR3 totals 19 residues. The germline V gene encodes CDR1 SGHTA and CDR2 FQGNSA. Trimming shortened V by 4 bases and J by 0 bases, and 24 bases separated the two germline ends.